Presented here are 3 T cell receptor beta chains from one specimen sequenced in a study of T cells in Graves' hyperthyroidism and ophthalmopathy. The CDR3 regions of TCR beta were amplified from RNA transcripts. The HTBI primer set was used in a first-round RT-PCR of the TCR CDR3. TCRdb re-analysed the multiplex PCR reads in MiXCR, keeping a single row per CDR3 protein. The sample has 300,000 to 450,000 distinct CDR3 sequences, less than 20% seen once. The sequenced sample consisted of blood. The receptors derive from a woman aged 18-29 years with Graves' hyperthyroidism that later progressed to Graves' ophthalmopathy.

This clonotype was seen repeatedly, ten times or more. The chain is built from TRBV7-2 and TRBJ2-7, with D tentatively TRBD1 (6 bases). The CDR3 has 15 amino acids. The V and J ends lost 6 bases and 0 bases respectively, with 15 bases between them. Germline V lookup: CDR1 SGHTA, CDR2 FQGNSA. For the CDR3, the DNA is TGTGCCAGCAGTCGATCAGGGGCCCTCTCCTACGAGCAGTACTTC. This codes for CASSRSGALSYEQYF.

A remark on this clonotype: This CDR3 is missing its conserved last phenylalanine or tryptophan, likely due to a read error. The rearrangement uses TRBV28 and TRBJ1-1, with TRBD1 as a possible D gene (5 bases). The length of the CDR3 is 15 residues. The ends were cut back, 4 bases at V and 0 bases at J, with 12 bases in the middle. Germline CDR1 and CDR2: MDHEN and SYDVKM. The CDR3 DNA reads as TGTGCCAGCAGTTCTAGGACATATTTGAACACTGAAGCTTTCTGT. It translates to CASSSRTYLNTEAFC.

This chain uses TRBV20-1 with TRBJ2-3; 8 nucleotides line up with TRBD2. The CDR3 runs 15 residues. CDR1 and CDR2 from the germline V gene are DFQATT and SNEGSKA (reference sequence). Unmatched junction bases numbered 12, after V lost 5 bases and J lost 5 bases. CDR3 region: CSAVLPGLVGDTQYF. The CDR3 coding sequence is TGCAGTGCTGTACTTCCGGGACTAGTCGGAGATACGCAGTATTTT.